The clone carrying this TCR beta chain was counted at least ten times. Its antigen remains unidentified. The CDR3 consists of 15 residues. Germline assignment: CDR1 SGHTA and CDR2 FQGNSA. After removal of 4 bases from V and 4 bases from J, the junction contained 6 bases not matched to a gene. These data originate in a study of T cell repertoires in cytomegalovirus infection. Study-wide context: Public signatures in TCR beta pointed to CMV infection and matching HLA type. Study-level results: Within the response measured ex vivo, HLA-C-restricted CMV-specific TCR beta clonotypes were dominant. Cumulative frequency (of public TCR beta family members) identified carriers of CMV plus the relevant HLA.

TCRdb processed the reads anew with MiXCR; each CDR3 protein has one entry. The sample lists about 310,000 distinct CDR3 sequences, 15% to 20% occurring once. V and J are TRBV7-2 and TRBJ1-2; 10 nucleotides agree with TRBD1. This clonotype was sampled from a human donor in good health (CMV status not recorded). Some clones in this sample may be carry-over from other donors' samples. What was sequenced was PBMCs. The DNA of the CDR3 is TGTGCCAGCAGCTCCGGGACAGGGGCTAGCTATGGCTACACCTTC. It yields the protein CASSSGTGASYGYTF.